The 21 T cell receptor beta chains given below trace back to one sample, sequenced in a study of vaccination effects on CD4 cells after COVID-19. Generated by immunoSEQ multiplex PCR, the TCRdb table keeps only in-frame clones and is missing some. The sample lists some 40,000 clones; approximately 84% were seen once. The ViraFEST assay expanded antigen-specific CD4+ T cells with viral peptide pools before sequencing. The authors isolated CD4+ T cells after about eleven days of culture. Of the BNT162b2 and mRNA-1273 vaccines, participants received two doses of one or the other. Antigens of these TCRs are unknown. Sample: CD4+ T cells from PBMCs cultured with HCoV-NL63 spike peptides, taken after COVID-19 vaccination. The source of these receptors is a human donor who received a COVID-19 vaccine. Some clones in this sample may be carry-over from other donors' samples.

V gene TRBV6-5 combines with J gene TRBJ1-1; TRBD1 matches 8 bases. The trim removed 4 bases at V and 5 bases at J, leaving 6 bases unmatched. The germline V gene has CDR1 MNHEY and CDR2 SVGAGI. The CDR3 extends over 14 amino acids. CDR3 nucleotides: TGTGCCAGCAGTTTCAGGGGGCGGGAAACTGAAGCTTTCTTT. Its translation: CASSFRGRETEAFF.

The rearrangement links TRBV7-2 to TRBJ1-5; D ambiguous. The CDR3 totals 15 residues. Per the germline V gene, CDR1 is SGHTA and CDR2 is FQGNSA. V was clipped by 1 base and J by 4 bases, with 11 bases between them. CDR3 loop: CASSLEARGNQPQHF. CDR3 in DNA: TGTGCCAGCAGCTTAGAAGCCCGAGGGAATCAGCCCCAGCATTTT.

This chain uses TRBV5-1 with TRBJ1-5; unclear D gene. This CDR3 region has 13 residues. Trimming cost V 0 bases and J 4 bases, with 5 bases left between them. CDR1 SGHRS and CDR2 YFSETQ come from the germline V gene. This CDR3 is CASSLASNQPQHF. The CDR3 bases are TGCGCCAGCAGCTTGGCATCAAATCAGCCCCAGCATTTT.

The rearrangement uses TRBV21-1 and TRBJ2-5; the listed D gene, TRBD1, was not tested against the DNA. TRBV21-1 counts as a pseudogene. CDR3 length equals 15 residues. CDR3 loop: CASSKGGQPQETQYF. In DNA form, the CDR3 reads TGTGCCAGCAGCAAAGGGGGGCAGCCTCAAGAGACCCAGTACTTC.

The CDR3 spells CASSLLGGALSNEQFF. The CDR3 coding sequence is TGTGCCAGCAGCTTGCTCGGGGGGGCCTTAAGCAATGAGCAGTTCTTC. The chain carries TRBV5-4 and TRBJ2-1; TRBD2 matches at 8 bases. Germline V lookup: CDR1 SGHNT, CDR2 YYREEE (reference sequence). The V segment lost 1 base and the J segment 6 bases; nucleotides outside the gene matches: 9. This CDR3 has 16 residues.

This chain joins TRBV28 and TRBJ1-6, with a possible D match to TRBD1 (5 bases). V dropped 5 bases and J dropped 10 bases, with 12 bases sitting between them. The CDR3 is made up of 13 amino acids. Looked up from germline, CDR1 is MDHEN and CDR2 is SYDVKM. The CDR3 region has the DNA TGTGCCAGCAGTCCCCGGGACGTCTCACCCCTCCACTTT. Amino acid sequence: CASSPRDVSPLHF.

The V and J genes are TRBV7-8 and TRBJ2-7; D perhaps matches TRBD2 (6 bases). Germline CDR1 reads SGHVS; CDR2 reads FQNEAQ. The ends were cut back, 5 bases at V and 5 bases at J, with 19 bases in the middle. CDR3 length equals 15 residues. The CDR3, as DNA: TGTGCCAGCAGCGTTAGTGGGAGGACGCAAAACGAGCAGTACGTC. It codes for CASSVSGRTQNEQYV.

This chain joins TRBV3-1 (or the pseudogene TRBV3-2) and TRBJ2-3; 9 positions match TRBD1. The CDR3 has 15 amino acids. CDR1 and CDR2 (germline): LGHDT, YNNKEL (reference sequence). V lost 4 bases to trimming and J lost 4 bases; unmatched junction nucleotides: 6. CDR3 region: CASSLQQGASDTQYF. The CDR3 DNA reads as TGTGCCAGCAGCCTACAACAGGGGGCGTCAGATACGCAGTATTTT.

CDR3 DNA sequence: TGTGCCAGCTCACCATGGAGCGACCTGCGCACCGGGGAGCTGTTTTTT. It is translated as CASSPWSDLRTGELFF. The V and J genes are TRBV18 and TRBJ2-2; D is unclear. The germline gives CDR1 KGHSH, CDR2 LQKENI. The CDR3 runs to 16 residues. The ends were cut back, 2 bases at V and 4 bases at J, with 14 bases in the middle.

This rearrangement joins TRBV6-5 to TRBJ2-2, with 10 nucleotides matching TRBD1. Germline V CDR1 and CDR2: MNHEY, SVGAGI. The CDR3 has 15 residues. V was pared by 5 bases and J by 5 bases, with 5 bases of the junction left unmatched. CDR3: CASSRDRGLTGELFF. For the CDR3, the DNA is TGTGCCAGCAGTAGAGACAGGGGGCTTACCGGGGAGCTGTTTTTT.

The gene calls are TRBV7-3 and TRBJ2-3; 7 bases agree with TRBD2. V gave up 0 bases and J gave up 5 bases; unmatched junction bases: 5. This CDR3 region has 15 residues. Germline lookup yields CDR1 SGHTA and CDR2 FQGTGA. The CDR3, as DNA: TGTGCCAGCAGCTTAACGTGGGGGGGTGGAGATACGCAGTATTTT. Protein product: CASSLTWGGGDTQYF. Using reference TRBV7-3 and TRBJ2-3 for the parts outside the CDR3, the full variable domain is GAGVSQTPSNKVTEKGKYVELRCDPISGHTALYWYRQSLGQGPEFLIYFQGTGAADDSGLPNDRFFAVRPEGSVSTLKIQRTERGDSAVYLCASSLTWGGGDTQYFGPGTRLTVL.

This rearrangement joins TRBV15 to TRBJ2-2, with TRBD2 as a possible D gene (6 bases). The germline gives CDR1 LNHNV, CDR2 YYDKDF (reference sequence). The CDR3 runs 16 residues. Deletions cut 0 bases from V and 3 bases from J, with 11 bases between. The CDR3 DNA is TGTGCCACCAGCAGAGATGCGGGGCTGCACACCGGGGAGCTGTTTTTT. Residues: CATSRDAGLHTGELFF.

The V and J genes are TRBV7-8 and TRBJ2-1; 9 nucleotides line up with TRBD2. CDR3 length: 17 amino acids. CDR1 and CDR2 (germline): SGHVS, FQNEAQ. Trimming removed 5 bases from V and 4 bases from J; junction bases left unmatched: 12. As DNA, the CDR3 is TGTGCCAGCAGCCCGCAATGGCGGGGGGGCTCATACAATGAGCAGTTCTTC. This gives the protein CASSPQWRGGSYNEQFF.

The genes are TRBV5-1 and TRBJ2-2; the D call may be TRBD1 or TRBD2 (6 bases each). The CDR3 has 16 amino acids. V was cut by 0 bases and J by 2 bases, with 11 bases left in between. Looked up from germline, CDR1 is SGHRS and CDR2 is YFSETQ. CDR3 residues: CASSLVPGGNTGELFF. The CDR3 DNA follows: TGCGCCAGCAGCTTGGTCCCCGGGGGCAACACCGGGGAGCTGTTTTTT.

The chain couples TRBV6-5 to TRBJ2-3; 7 nucleotides align to TRBD1. The germline gives CDR1 MNHEY, CDR2 SVGAGI. The CDR3 covers 14 residues. Trimming at V came to 7 bases and at J to 2 bases, leaving 6 bases not matched to a gene. The CDR3 bases are TGTGCCAGCAAACCCGGGACAGCCACAGATACGCAGTATTTT. This gives the protein CASKPGTATDTQYF.

V usage is TRBV13 and J usage is TRBJ2-1; a weak D match, TRBD2 (6 bases). V lost 5 bases and J lost 7, with 12 bases in between. The CDR3 contains 13 residues. Germline loops: CDR1 PRHDT, CDR2 FYEKMQ (reference sequence). The CDR3 sequence: CASSPRLVNEQFF. CDR3 nucleotide sequence: TGTGCCAGCAGCCCAAGACTAGTGAATGAGCAGTTCTTC.

The chain links TRBV15 to TRBJ2-5, with D possibly being TRBD1 (6 bases). The CDR3 is made up of 15 amino acids. V was pared by 2 bases and J by 5 bases, with 15 bases between. Germline values: CDR1 LNHNV, CDR2 YYDKDF (reference sequence). The CDR3 DNA reads as TGTGCCACCAGCAGACCCCAGGGGCCTCGGGAGACCCAGTACTTC. It codes for CATSRPQGPRETQYF.

The chain joins TRBV18 to TRBJ1-6; D uncertain. Germline lookup yields CDR1 KGHSH and CDR2 LQKENI. V shed 6 bases and J shed 9 bases, with 12 bases lying between them. This CDR3 comprises 13 residues. The CDR3 DNA follows: TGTGCCAGCTCCTCAGGTGGGCCTTCACCCCTCCACTTT. Its translation: CASSSGGPSPLHF.

J is TRBJ2-5 and V is TRBV9; 7 nucleotides line up with TRBD1. The CDR3 runs to 15 residues. Per germline, CDR1 SGDLS and CDR2 YYNGEE. The ends lost 0 bases at V and 7 bases at J; junction bases unmatched: 9. Written as DNA, the CDR3 is TGTGCCAGCAGCGTAGAATGGCAGGGGGACGCGACCCAGTACTTC. Encoded protein: CASSVEWQGDATQYF.

The chain links TRBV5-4 to TRBJ1-4, with D possibly matching TRBD1 (5 bases). The CDR3 length is 14 residues. V lost 4 bases, J lost 2 bases, and 9 bases lay in between. Looked up from germline, CDR1 is SGHNT and CDR2 is YYREEE (reference sequence). The CDR3 DNA is TGTGCCAGCAGCAGGGACTTTACTAATGAAAAACTGTTTTTT. Protein product: CASSRDFTNEKLFF.

The CDR3 loop is CASSLVAGGEQYV. DNA for the CDR3: TGTGCCAGCAGCTTGGTCGCGGGGGGCGAGCAGTACGTC. The rearrangement uses TRBV5-6 and TRBJ2-7; TRBD2 matches at 8 bases. The germline V gene has CDR1 SGHDT and CDR2 YYEEEE. The CDR3 loop spans 13 amino acids. Germline trimming cut 0 bases from V and 6 bases from J; bases unmatched to any gene: 2.